A single sample gave rise to the 24 T cell receptor beta chains below, sequenced in a study of shared clonotypes between healthy human individuals. The naive CD8 subset, CD45RO-negative cells positively selected for CCR7, excluded terminally differentiated effector memory CD45RA+ cells. Some clones are missing from TCRdb's copy, which holds only in-frame ones; the method was immunoSEQ multiplex PCR. The sample lists under 1 million clones; about 97% were seen once. Sequenced material: naive CD8+ T cells sorted from blood. These TCRs come from a man aged 25 to 40 in good health.

The chain recombines TRBV5-5 with TRBJ2-7; 14 bases line up with TRBD2. CDR1 and CDR2 from the germline V gene are SGHKS and YYEKEE (reference sequence). This CDR3 comprises 16 residues. The CDR3 bases are TGTGCCAGCAGCCTCGGTGCGGCGGCCGGGACTAGCGGGAGCGAGGTC. Amino acids: CASSLGAAAGTSGSEV.

The V call is TRBV5-1, the J call TRBJ1-2, with 8 positions matching TRBD1. The trim removed 4 bases at V and 8 bases at J, leaving 10 bases unmatched. The CDR3 is 14 amino acids. Per the germline V gene, CDR1 is SGHRS and CDR2 is YFSETQ. The CDR3 spells CASSEDRVRYGYTF. The CDR3 DNA is TGCGCCAGCAGCGAGGACAGGGTGAGGTACGGCTACACCTTC. Drawing the rest from reference TRBV5-1 and TRBJ1-2, the complete variable domain is KAGVTQTPRYLIKTRGQQVTLSCSPISGHRSVSWYQQTPGQGLQFLFEYFSETQRNKGNFPGRFSGRQFSNSRSEMNVSTLELGDSALYLCASSEDRVRYGYTFGSGTRLTVV.

The rearrangement links TRBV5-1 to TRBJ2-5, with 10 bases fitting TRBD2. Germline CDR1 and CDR2: SGHRS and YFSETQ. There are 15 residues in the CDR3. Trimming cost V 0 bases and J 5 bases; bases outside gene matches: 4. CDR3 in amino acids: CASSLALAGEETQYF. CDR3 nucleotide sequence: TGCGCCAGCAGCTTGGCGCTAGCGGGAGAGGAGACCCAGTACTTC.

V usage is TRBV5-1 and J usage is TRBJ1-1; tentatively, D is TRBD1 (5 bases). Trimming pared 5 bases from V and 3 bases from J, leaving 11 bases between. The CDR3 is made up of 13 amino acids. Germline-derived CDR1 and CDR2 are SGHRS and YFSETQ. The CDR3 DNA is TGCGCCAGCAGGTACAGGACCGACACTGAAGCTTTCTTT. Encoded protein: CASRYRTDTEAFF.

The V and J genes are TRBV28 and TRBJ2-7; 8 positions agree with TRBD1. CDR3 length: 15 amino acids. Germline V gene data show CDR1 as MDHEN and CDR2 as SYDVKM. Trimming removed 7 bases from V and 2 bases from J; junction bases left unmatched: 10. The CDR3 bases are TGTGCCAGCACCCCTCGGACAGGGCCACCCTACGAGCAGTACTTC. Protein sequence: CASTPRTGPPYEQYF.

J is TRBJ2-7 and V is TRBV27, with 7 bases matching TRBD2. CDR1 and CDR2 from the germline V gene are MNHEY and SMNVEV (reference sequence). The CDR3 has 16 residues. With 2 bases clipped from V and 3 bases from J, the junction kept 10 bases outside the gene matches. CDR3 in amino acids: CASSLTLETSIYEQYF. Here the CDR3 DNA reads TGTGCCAGCAGTTTAACTCTGGAGACTAGCATCTACGAGCAGTACTTC.

This chain connects TRBV6-1 to TRBJ1-1; tentative D call: TRBD1 (6 bases). Germline values: CDR1 MNHNS, CDR2 SASEGT. V was trimmed by 5 bases and J by 5 bases, leaving 18 bases between them. The CDR3 loop spans 15 amino acids. The CDR3 reads CASSLTGTLTTEAFF. The CDR3 coding sequence is TGTGCCAGCAGTCTTACCGGGACATTGACGACTGAAGCTTTCTTT.

The chain couples TRBV4-1 to TRBJ2-2, with a tentative D call TRBD1 (5 bases). This CDR3 region has 17 residues. Germline assignment: CDR1 MGHRA and CDR2 YSYEKL. Trimming took off 1 base at V and 2 bases at J, with 14 bases between the two ends. The DNA of the CDR3 is TGCGCCAGCAGCCAAGGCCCGGACACCCGAAACACCGGGGAGCTGTTTTTT. It yields the protein CASSQGPDTRNTGELFF.

On this clone: The same CDR3 arises from other DNA sequences in this sample as well. The chain joins TRBV11-2 to TRBJ2-7; tentative D call: TRBD1 (6 bases). Germline V gene data show CDR1 as SGHAT and CDR2 as FQNNGV. V lost 1 base to trimming and J lost 0 bases, with 7 bases between them. The CDR3 covers 14 residues. CDR3 nucleotide sequence: TGTGCCAGCAGCTTAGTAGGGGGCTCCTACGAGCAGTACTTC. Translating gives CASSLVGGSYEQYF. Variable domain in full (rest from reference TRBV11-2 and TRBJ2-7): EAGVAQSPRYKIIEKRQSVAFWCNPISGHATLYWYQQILGQGPKLLIQFQNNGVVDDSQLPKDRFSAERLKGVDSTLKIQPAKLEDSAVYLCASSLVGGSYEQYFGPGTRLTVT.

DNA for the CDR3: TGCGCCAGCAGCCAAGCTGGAGAGTGGCGGGAGCCGAATGAGCAGTTCTTC. This codes for CASSQAGEWREPNEQFF. The gene calls are TRBV4-3 and TRBJ2-1, with TRBD2 identical over 7 bases. V was clipped by 1 base and J by 7 bases; unmatched bases: 13. CDR3 length: 17 amino acids. Looked up from germline, CDR1 is LGHNA and CDR2 is YSLEER.

The chain joins TRBV6-5 to TRBJ2-7, with D hard to call. There are 16 residues in the CDR3. Looked up from germline, CDR1 is MNHEY and CDR2 is SVGAGI. Trimming took 0 bases from V and 3 from J, leaving 15 bases between them. In DNA, the CDR3 is TGTGCCAGCAGTTACTCTTTCGCGCTAGGTCGCTACGAGCAGTACTTC. Protein: CASSYSFALGRYEQYF.

The rearrangement uses TRBV5-6 and TRBJ1-4; D may be TRBD1 (5 bases). CDR3 length: 13 residues. Germline V gene data show CDR1 as SGHDT and CDR2 as YYEEEE. The V and J ends lost 3 bases and 4 bases respectively, with 7 bases between them. The CDR3 DNA reads TGTGCCAGCAGCTCGGGACTTAATGAAAAACTGTTTTTT. Amino acids: CASSSGLNEKLFF.

The genes are TRBV19 and TRBJ2-7, with a weak D call TRBD1 (5 bases). V was pared by 5 bases and J by 4 bases, with 15 bases between. This CDR3 comprises 14 residues. Per the germline V gene, CDR1 is LNHDA and CDR2 is SQIVND (reference sequence). In DNA, the CDR3 is TGTGCCAGTAGTTTGGCAGGGTCTCGGTACGAGCAGTACTTC. Translated, it gives CASSLAGSRYEQYF.

V usage is TRBV7-9 and J usage is TRBJ2-3, with D tentatively TRBD2 (6 bases). The CDR3 contains 18 residues. Germline-derived CDR1 and CDR2 are SEHNR and FQNEAQ (reference sequence). V lost 5 bases to trimming and J lost 0 bases, with 21 bases between them. CDR3 nucleotide sequence: TGTGCCAGCAGCCCCCCGTCCGTGGGAGGCTCTAGCACAGATACGCAGTATTTT. Encoded protein: CASSPPSVGGSSTDTQYF.

The chain joins TRBV11-2 to TRBJ2-1, with TRBD1 identical over 7 bases. Germline-derived CDR1 and CDR2 are SGHAT and FQNNGV. V lost 5 bases to trimming and J lost 5 bases; unmatched junction nucleotides: 3. The CDR3 is 13 amino acids. The CDR3 loop reads CASSHGQDNEQFF. For the CDR3, the DNA is TGTGCCAGCAGCCACGGACAGGACAATGAGCAGTTCTTC.

The V call is TRBV7-9, the J call TRBJ2-7, with TRBD2 matching over 8 bases. CDR1 and CDR2 from the germline V gene are SEHNR and FQNEAQ (reference sequence). With V trimmed by 5 bases and J by 2 bases, 8 bases remained unmatched. The CDR3 is 15 residues long. In nucleotides, the CDR3 is TGTGCCAGCAGCCAGGACCAACTAGCGGCCTACGAGCAGTACTTC. Translation: CASSQDQLAAYEQYF.

The rearrangement links TRBV27 to TRBJ2-1; 8 bases fit TRBD1. Germline CDR1 and CDR2: MNHEY and SMNVEV (reference sequence). There are 15 residues in the CDR3. With V trimmed by 7 bases and J by 0 bases, 5 bases remained unmatched. Here the CDR3 reads CASKQTGDSYNEQFF. Here the CDR3 DNA reads TGTGCCAGCAAGCAGACAGGGGACTCCTACAATGAGCAGTTCTTC.

The chain recombines TRBV27 with TRBJ2-3; D is ambiguous. The CDR3 totals 14 residues. CDR1 is MNHEY and CDR2 is SMNVEV in the germline V gene (reference sequence). V lost 0 bases to trimming and J lost 6 bases, with 10 bases between them. In nucleotides, the CDR3 is TGTGCCAGCAGTTTATCTGTCGCCGTTGATACGCAGTATTTT. The encoded protein is CASSLSVAVDTQYF.

The genes are TRBV5-6 and TRBJ2-3; TRBD1 agrees at 7 bases. The CDR3 loop spans 16 amino acids. Germline CDR1 and CDR2: SGHDT and YYEEEE. V lost 7 bases, J lost 2 bases, and 13 bases stayed unmatched. In DNA form, the CDR3 reads TGTGCCAGCTCCTACTGGCCGGGACAGTTCACAGATACGCAGTATTTT. Residues: CASSYWPGQFTDTQYF.

This clone has only one observation. This CDR3 reads CASSLDRDTYSSSYNEQFF. Here the CDR3 DNA reads TGCGCCAGCAGCTTGGACCGGGACACCTACTCGAGCTCCTACAATGAGCAGTTCTTC. This chain links TRBV5-1 with TRBJ2-1; tentatively, D is TRBD1 (6 bases). CDR3 length: 19 amino acids. V was pared by 0 bases and J by 0 bases, with 19 bases between. CDR1 SGHRS and CDR2 YFSETQ come from the germline V gene.

The chain recombines TRBV28 with TRBJ2-1, with a possible D match to TRBD2 (6 bases). CDR3 length: 14 amino acids. Trimming left V 5 bases short and J 0 bases short, with 8 bases between. CDR1 is MDHEN, CDR2 SYDVKM, per germline. The CDR3 nucleotides are TGTGCCAGCAGTAGGCGGGGCTCCTACAATGAGCAGTTCTTC. Translating it yields CASSRRGSYNEQFF.

This chain joins TRBV28 and TRBJ1-5; the D gene is possibly TRBD1 (5 bases). The CDR3 contains 12 residues. The ends were cut back, 8 bases at V and 3 bases at J, with 8 bases in the middle. CDR1 and CDR2 (germline): MDHEN, SYDVKM. This CDR3 reads CASGGYNQPQHF. CDR3 coding DNA: TGTGCCAGCGGGGGGTACAATCAGCCCCAGCATTTT.

This sequence joins TRBV6-5 and TRBJ2-7; D not certain. The CDR3 runs 13 residues. CDR1 and CDR2 from the germline V gene are MNHEY and SVGAGI. V was clipped by 2 bases and J by 3 bases, with 8 bases between them. This CDR3 is CASSYTDGYEQYF. The CDR3 DNA reads TGTGCCAGCAGTTACACCGACGGCTACGAGCAGTACTTC.

The table lists this clone with a count of one. V is TRBV27 and J is TRBJ2-5, with TRBD1 matching over 11 bases. This CDR3 is built from 14 residues. Trimming cost V 6 bases and J 5 bases; bases outside gene matches: 5. In germline, CDR1 is MNHEY, CDR2 SMNVEV (reference sequence). CDR3 residues: CASSPGTGGETQYF. CDR3 bases: TGTGCCAGCAGCCCCGGGACAGGGGGTGAGACCCAGTACTTC.